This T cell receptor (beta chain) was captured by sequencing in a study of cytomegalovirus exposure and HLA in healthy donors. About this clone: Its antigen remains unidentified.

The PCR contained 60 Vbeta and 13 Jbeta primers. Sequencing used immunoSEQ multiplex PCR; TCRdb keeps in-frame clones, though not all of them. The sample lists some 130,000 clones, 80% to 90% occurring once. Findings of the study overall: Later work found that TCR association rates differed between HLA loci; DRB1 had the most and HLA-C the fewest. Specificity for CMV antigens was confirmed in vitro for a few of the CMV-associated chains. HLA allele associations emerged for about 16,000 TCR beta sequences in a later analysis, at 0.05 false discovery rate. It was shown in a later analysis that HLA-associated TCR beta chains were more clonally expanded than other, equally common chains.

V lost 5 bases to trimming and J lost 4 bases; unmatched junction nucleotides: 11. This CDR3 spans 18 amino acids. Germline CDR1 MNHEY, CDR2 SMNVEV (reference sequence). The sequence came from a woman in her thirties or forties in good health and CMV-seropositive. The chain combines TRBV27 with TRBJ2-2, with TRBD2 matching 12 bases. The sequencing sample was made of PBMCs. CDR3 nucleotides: TGTGCCAGCAGTAGACTCGAACTAGCGGGAGGCAGCACCGGGGAGCTGTTTTTT. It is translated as CASSRLELAGGSTGELFF.